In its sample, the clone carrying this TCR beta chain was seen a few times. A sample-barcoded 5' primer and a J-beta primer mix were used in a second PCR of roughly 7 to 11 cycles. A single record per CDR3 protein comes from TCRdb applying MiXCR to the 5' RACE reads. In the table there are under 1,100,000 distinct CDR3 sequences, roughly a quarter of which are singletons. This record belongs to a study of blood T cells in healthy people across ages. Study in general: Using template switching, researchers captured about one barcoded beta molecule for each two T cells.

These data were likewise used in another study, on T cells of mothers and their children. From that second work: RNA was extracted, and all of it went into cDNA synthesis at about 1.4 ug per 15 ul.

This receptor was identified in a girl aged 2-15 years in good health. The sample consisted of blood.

The CDR3, as DNA: TGTGCCAGCCGCGGATTTTTGGGGGCCTCTTACCGGCAAGAGACCCAGTACTTC. The encoded protein is CASRGFLGASYRQETQYF. This chain uses TRBV6-2 or TRBV6-3 with TRBJ2-5; a possible D gene is TRBD1 (6 bases). Germline CDR1 is MNHEY and CDR2 is SVGEGT. Between the trimmed V and J ends, which lost 8 bases and 2 bases, there was a span of 27 bases. The CDR3 consists of 18 residues.